The 30 T cell receptor beta chains in this list originate from one sample, sequenced in a study of blood T cell repertoires in COVID-19. The protocol was immunoSEQ multiplex PCR, while the TCRdb copy is restricted to in-frame clones and leaves out a portion. The repertoire consists of under 400,000 clones, with approximately 87% occurring once and the leading ten covering roughly 2.8%. The sequencing input was peripheral blood. The receptors derive from a woman under 40 with COVID-19, enrolled during active disease.

The rearrangement links TRBV4-1 to TRBJ2-7; TRBD2 aligns across 12 bases. The CDR3 runs to 18 residues. The trim removed 1 base at V and 1 base at J, leaving 8 bases unmatched. Germline CDR1 MGHRA, CDR2 YSYEKL. In DNA form, the CDR3 reads TGCGCCAGCAGCCAAGCGACTAGCGGGAGTAGTGTATCCTACGAGCAGTACTTC. Its protein is CASSQATSGSSVSYEQYF.

In this sample, this clone turned up a few times. This sequence joins TRBV7-2 and TRBJ2-5, with TRBD2 matching over 9 bases. CDR3 length: 15 amino acids. Per germline, CDR1 SGHTA and CDR2 FQGNSA. The J segment lost 1 base and the V segment lost 5 bases, leaving 5 bases of the junction unmatched. The CDR3 DNA is TGTGCCAGCAGCCCGACTAGCGGAATCCAAGAGACCCAGTACTTC. Amino acids: CASSPTSGIQETQYF. The full variable domain, completed using reference TRBV7-2 and TRBJ2-5, is GAGVSQSPSNKVTEKGKDVELRCDPISGHTALYWYRQSLGQGLEFLIYFQGNSAPDKSGLPSDRFSAERTGGSVSTLTIQRTQQEDSAVYLCASSPTSGIQETQYFGPGTRLLVL.

The V gene is TRBV19, the J gene TRBJ2-5; 8 bases line up with TRBD1. The CDR3 is made up of 16 amino acids. Germline assignment: CDR1 LNHDA and CDR2 SQIVND (reference sequence). V was clipped by 6 bases and J by 2 bases; unmatched bases: 11. The CDR3 sequence: CASSPTTGTGQETQYF. CDR3 bases: TGTGCCAGTAGCCCCACCACCGGGACAGGTCAAGAGACCCAGTACTTC.

Remarks on this clone: Germline is not matched at one junction end, which may reflect a read error. The chain is built from TRBV20-1 and TRBJ2-1, with D perhaps TRBD2 (5 bases). The CDR3 spans 11 residues. CDR1 is DFQATT and CDR2 is SNEGSKA in the germline V gene (reference sequence). The chain's CDR3 is CSAILDTGVLF. CDR3 in DNA: TGCAGTGCTATTCTAGACACCGGGGTTCTCTTC.

This chain links TRBV27 with TRBJ1-1, with TRBD1 identical over 8 bases. After removal of 1 base from V and 1 base from J, the junction contained 2 bases not matched to a gene. Per germline, CDR1 MNHEY and CDR2 SMNVEV (reference sequence). This CDR3 has 15 amino acids. This CDR3 reads CASSLFGTGNTEAFF. The CDR3 nucleotides are TGTGCCAGCAGTTTATTCGGGACAGGGAACACTGAAGCTTTCTTT.

This chain connects TRBV7-9 to TRBJ2-2, with a weak D call TRBD1 (7 bases). Trimming stripped 0 bases from V and 5 bases from J, with 16 bases between. The CDR3 has 17 amino acids. Germline values: CDR1 SEHNR, CDR2 FQNEAQ (reference sequence). CDR3: CASSLALSPGGTGELFF. The CDR3 coding sequence is TGTGCCAGCAGCTTAGCGCTATCCCCAGGGGGGACCGGGGAGCTGTTTTTT.

The genes are TRBV15 and TRBJ2-3; D gene uncertain. Trimming cost V 2 bases and J 3 bases, with 3 bases left between them. Germline CDR1 and CDR2: LNHNV and YYDKDF (reference sequence). This CDR3 spans 12 amino acids. CDR3 nucleotides: TGTGCCACCAGCAGACCAACAGATACGCAGTATTTT. This encodes CATSRPTDTQYF.

CDR3 protein: CASYGGFGYTF. The CDR3 region has the DNA TGTGCCAGTTATGGGGGGTTCGGCTACACCTTC. V usage is TRBV5-6 and J usage is TRBJ1-2; D may be TRBD1 (5 bases). The germline gives CDR1 SGHDT, CDR2 YYEEEE. This CDR3 comprises 11 residues. V shed 8 bases and J shed 8 bases, with 13 bases lying between them.

The gene calls are TRBV5-1 and TRBJ2-1; weak D call: TRBD2 (6 bases). The V end lost 0 bases, the J end lost 4 bases, and 14 bases lay between the germline ends. This CDR3 spans 16 amino acids. The V gene's germline CDR1 is SGHRS and CDR2 YFSETQ. The CDR3 is CASSLDGLASYNEQFF. CDR3 bases: TGCGCCAGCAGCTTGGACGGGCTAGCGTCTTACAATGAGCAGTTCTTC.

This chain links TRBV15 with TRBJ2-6; 9 bases fit TRBD2. This CDR3 region has 18 residues. V shed 5 bases and J 0 bases; nucleotides not matched to a gene: 8. Germline V gene sequence: CDR1 LNHNV, CDR2 YYDKDF (reference sequence). The CDR3 sequence: CATSPRLAEVSGANVLTF. The CDR3 bases are TGTGCCACCAGCCCTCGACTAGCGGAAGTCTCTGGGGCCAACGTCCTGACTTTC.

The chain employs TRBV30 and TRBJ1-2, with 7 bases aligning to TRBD1. V trimming: 3 bases; J trimming: 7 bases; junction bases outside the gene matches: 8. This CDR3 region has 13 residues. Germline CDR1 reads GTSNPN; CDR2 reads SVGIG (reference sequence). CDR3 coding DNA: TGTGCCTGGAGCTTGACAGGGAATAGTGGCTACACCTTC. Encoded protein: CAWSLTGNSGYTF.

Remarks on this clone: Other DNA variants within this sample encode the same CDR3. The gene calls are TRBV5-6 and TRBJ2-7; 14 bases fit TRBD2. The length of the CDR3 is 15 residues. CDR1 and CDR2 (germline): SGHDT, YYEEEE. V lost 4 bases to trimming and J lost 7 bases; unmatched junction nucleotides: 7. The CDR3 here is CASSLGTSGSREQYF. The CDR3 nucleotides read TGTGCCAGCAGCCTTGGGACTAGCGGGAGTAGGGAGCAGTACTTC.

The J gene is TRBJ1-3, the V gene TRBV5-4; the match to TRBD1 covers 11 bases. The CDR3 has 20 residues. Germline V gene data show CDR1 as SGHNT and CDR2 as YYREEE (reference sequence). V was pared by 4 bases and J by 0 bases, with 15 bases of the junction left unmatched. The CDR3 DNA reads as TGTGCCAGCAGCCGCGGGACAGGGGGAATAGGTATCAGCTCTGGAAACACCATATATTTT. Its translation is CASSRGTGGIGISSGNTIYF. Based on the CDR3 plus reference TRBV5-4 and TRBJ1-3, the full variable domain is ETGVTQSPTHLIKTRGQQVTLRCSSQSGHNTVSWYQQALGQGPQFIFQYYREEENGRGNFPPRFSGLQFPNYSSELNVNALELDDSALYLCASSRGTGGIGISSGNTIYFGEGSWLTVV.

The chain carries TRBV18 and TRBJ1-1; D call uncertain. CDR1 is KGHSH, CDR2 LQKENI, per germline. CDR3 length: 10 residues. Between the trimmed V and J ends, which lost 6 bases and 4 bases, there was a span of 3 bases. CDR3 loop: CASSRTEAFF. CDR3 nucleotides: TGTGCCAGCTCCCGCACTGAAGCTTTCTTT.

This chain uses TRBV6-5 with TRBJ1-2, with TRBD1 identical over 8 bases. This CDR3 spans 14 amino acids. Looked up from germline, CDR1 is MNHEY and CDR2 is SVGAGI. V lost 6 bases to trimming and J lost 4 bases; unmatched junction nucleotides: 7. This CDR3 is CASRATQGAYGYTF. The CDR3 DNA reads TGTGCCAGCAGGGCCACCCAGGGGGCCTATGGCTACACCTTC.

CDR3 sequence: CAWRRMGLTGELFF. The CDR3 DNA is TGTGCCTGGAGGAGGATGGGGCTCACCGGGGAGCTGTTTTTT. The chain uses TRBV30 and TRBJ2-2; TRBD1 might be the D (5 bases). The CDR3 contains 14 residues. V lost 3 bases to trimming and J lost 4 bases, with 12 bases between them. Germline assignment: CDR1 GTSNPN and CDR2 SVGIG (reference sequence).

V is TRBV7-2 and J is TRBJ2-1; 8 bases match TRBD2. Germline CDR1 SGHTA, CDR2 FQGNSA. The V segment lost 0 bases and the J segment 6 bases; nucleotides outside the gene matches: 7. The CDR3 spans 16 residues. The CDR3 DNA reads TGTGCCAGCAGCTTAGCGAGCGGGGGCCGAAGCAATGAGCAGTTCTTC. This encodes CASSLASGGRSNEQFF.

This clone appeared a single time. The rearrangement uses TRBV2 and TRBJ2-7; TRBD2 matches 11 bases. V shed 6 bases and J 2 bases; nucleotides not matched to a gene: 6. Germline V gene lookup returns CDR1 SNHLY and CDR2 FYNNEI. The CDR3 spans 15 residues. The CDR3, as DNA: TGTGCCAGCAGACCCCAACTAGCGGGAGCCTACGAGCAGTACTTC. As protein: CASRPQLAGAYEQYF.

The sample holds a few counts of this clone. The chain is built from TRBV28 and TRBJ2-7, with no clear D. CDR1 is MDHEN, CDR2 SYDVKM, per germline. V was trimmed by 4 bases and J by 0 bases, leaving 13 bases between them. This CDR3 is 15 amino acids long. In DNA, the CDR3 is TGTGCCAGCAGTTCCAGACTCGAGAGCTCCTACGAGCAGTACTTC. Its protein is CASSSRLESSYEQYF.

The CDR3, as DNA: TGCGCCAGCAGCCACACGGGACAGGGGAATTCACCCCTCCACTTT. Amino acid sequence: CASSHTGQGNSPLHF. This chain connects TRBV4-1 to TRBJ1-6; 10 nucleotides align to TRBD1. Germline V gene data show CDR1 as MGHRA and CDR2 as YSYEKL. J was trimmed by 7 bases and V by 3 bases; bases with no gene match: 3. This CDR3 is 15 amino acids long.

V and J are TRBV19 and TRBJ2-7; 10 bases fit TRBD2. The CDR3 sequence is 15 residues long. Germline loops: CDR1 LNHDA, CDR2 SQIVND (reference sequence). J lost 2 bases, V lost 6 bases, and 7 bases had no gene match. The CDR3 sequence is CASSPLAGAPYEQYF. The CDR3 nucleotides read TGTGCCAGTAGCCCCCTAGCGGGAGCCCCCTACGAGCAGTACTTC.

The V call is TRBV6-1, the J call TRBJ2-1; TRBD2 agrees at 12 bases. J was trimmed by 15 bases and V by 3 bases; bases with no gene match: 6. Per the germline V gene, CDR1 is MNHNS and CDR2 is SASEGT. The CDR3 totals 13 residues. CDR3 DNA sequence: TGTGCCAGCAGTGAGGGACTAGCGGGCGGTCCGTTCTTC. It translates to CASSEGLAGGPFF.

The rearrangement joins TRBV4-2 to TRBJ1-1, with 11 bases that match TRBD1. The CDR3 has 15 residues. Germline V gives CDR1 LGHNA, CDR2 YNFKEQ. V was pared by 4 bases and J by 3 bases, with 4 bases of the junction left unmatched. CDR3 nucleotide sequence: TGTGCCAGCAGCCCCGGGACAGGGGGTGACACTGAAGCTTTCTTT. Protein product: CASSPGTGGDTEAFF.

The chain has TRBV7-3 and TRBJ2-1; 15 bases map to TRBD2. CDR1 SGHTA and CDR2 FQGTGA come from the germline V gene. The CDR3 is 17 amino acids. Germline trimming cut 4 bases from V and 6 bases from J; bases unmatched to any gene: 7. DNA for the CDR3: TGTGCCAGCAGCTCCGGACTAGCGGGAGGGCCCGGCAATGAGCAGTTCTTC. The encoded protein is CASSSGLAGGPGNEQFF.

This clone was seen just once. The chain combines TRBV5-4 with TRBJ2-1; 9 nucleotides match TRBD1. The germline V gene has CDR1 SGHNT and CDR2 YYREEE (reference sequence). V shed 6 bases, J shed 3 bases, and the junction held 7 bases outside the gene matches. The CDR3 extends over 15 amino acids. The CDR3 sequence: CASIEDRGNYNEQFF. CDR3 DNA: TGTGCCAGCATCGAAGACAGGGGGAACTACAATGAGCAGTTCTTC.

This chain uses TRBV11-2 with TRBJ1-2; 8 bases match TRBD1. In germline, CDR1 is SGHAT, CDR2 FQNNGV. This CDR3 has 13 amino acids. Trimming removed 5 bases from V and 7 bases from J; junction bases left unmatched: 6. The CDR3 region is CASSPPGGGGYTF. The DNA of the CDR3 is TGTGCCAGCAGCCCTCCAGGGGGCGGTGGCTACACCTTC.

In this sample, this clone turned up a few times. The gene calls are TRBV2 and TRBJ2-1, with a tentative D call TRBD2 (6 bases). V gave up 8 bases and J gave up 5 bases, with 19 bases separating them. This CDR3 contains 15 residues. In germline, CDR1 is SNHLY, CDR2 FYNNEI. CDR3 residues: CASPCRDCGHNEQFF. Written as DNA, the CDR3 is TGTGCCAGCCCTTGCCGGGACTGTGGGCACAATGAGCAGTTCTTC.

This clone has a single count. The chain couples TRBV5-1 to TRBJ2-1; D may be TRBD2 (6 bases). The CDR3 consists of 14 residues. The germline gives CDR1 SGHRS, CDR2 YFSETQ. V gave up 1 base and J gave up 4 bases, with 9 bases separating them. Here the CDR3 reads CASSLRDWYNEQFF. The CDR3 DNA reads as TGCGCCAGCAGCTTGCGGGACTGGTACAATGAGCAGTTCTTC.

This chain joins TRBV13 and TRBJ2-2; D not certain. This CDR3 region has 16 residues. Deletions cut 1 base from V and 0 bases from J, with 9 bases between. Germline assignment: CDR1 PRHDT and CDR2 FYEKMQ (reference sequence). CDR3 in DNA: TGTGCCAGCAGCTTAGTTGTGGGCGCGAACACCGGGGAGCTGTTTTTT. Translating it yields CASSLVVGANTGELFF.

This clone has a single count. The same CDR3 is also encoded by other DNA sequences in this sample. V usage is TRBV5-5 and J usage is TRBJ1-1, with 7 nucleotides matching TRBD1. There are 14 residues in the CDR3. Germline CDR1 and CDR2: SGHKS and YYEKEE (reference sequence). V gave up 4 bases and J gave up 0 bases; unmatched junction bases: 3. This chain's CDR3 is CASSRQGMNTEAFF. The CDR3, as DNA: TGTGCCAGCAGCCGACAGGGTATGAACACTGAAGCTTTCTTT.